This is a list of T cell receptor beta chains from one sample in a study of identical twins. TCRdb re-analysed the 5' RACE reads in MiXCR, keeping a single row per CDR3 protein. The sample holds 350,000 to 450,000 distinct CDR3 sequences, roughly 18% seen once. The sample taken for sequencing was naive T cells sorted from blood. The receptors shown here come from a man in his forties or fifties in good health. CDR3s include the opening cysteine and the closing phenylalanine or tryptophan. D genes are given only for firm matches. Part of the rows lack a size; the others show once, few, many or a class for expanded clones.

size: many; V: TRBV4-3; J: TRBJ1-2; D: -; DNA: TGCGCCAGCAGCCACGGGACGGCCATACCAAGAGACTATGGCTACACCTTC; CDR3: CASSHGTAIPRDYGYTF
size: few; V: TRBV9; J: TRBJ2-1; D: -; DNA: TGTGCCAGCAGCGTAGGGGGGGACACTTACTACAATGAGCAGTTCTTC; CDR3: CASSVGGDTYYNEQFF
size: -; V: TRBV29-1; J: TRBJ2-7; D: -; DNA: TGCAGCGTTGAAGATCTTGGGACAACTGAGCAGTACTTC; CDR3: CSVEDLGTTEQYF
size: -; V: TRBV13; J: TRBJ2-7; D: TRBD1; DNA: TGTGCCAGCAGCTCCCGGACAGGGGATGCTCAGCAGTACTTC; CDR3: CASSSRTGDAQQYF
size: -; V: TRBV5-5; J: TRBJ2-7; D: TRBD2; DNA: TGTGCCAGCAGCCCCCCGCGGGAGCGGGAGGGCCCGTACGAGCAGTACTTC; CDR3: CASSPPREREGPYEQYF
size: -; V: TRBV15; J: TRBJ2-7; D: TRBD1; DNA: TGTGCCACCAGCAGAGATCCGGGACAGGTACCCTACGAGCAGTACTTC; CDR3: CATSRDPGQVPYEQYF
size: many; V: TRBV7-2; J: TRBJ2-1; D: TRBD2; DNA: TGTGCCAGCAGCTGGAGGGTAGCGGGGAGCAACAATGAGCAGTTCTTC; CDR3: CASSWRVAGSNNEQFF
size: many; V: TRBV18; J: TRBJ2-1; D: -; DNA: TGTGCCAGCTCACCACCGTCGCCCCCTAGTGCGTATGAGCAGTTCTTC; CDR3: CASSPPSPPSAYEQFF
size: -; V: TRBV6-6; J: TRBJ2-5; D: -; DNA: TGTGCCAGCAGTACGCGGACGGGAGAGACCCAGTACTTC; CDR3: CASSTRTGETQYF
size: few; V: TRBV20-1; J: TRBJ2-1; D: TRBD2; DNA: TGCAGTGCTAGAGGGGGGGGGGTAGCGGGGTTCTTTGAGCAGTTCTTC; CDR3: CSARGGGVAGFFEQFF
size: few; V: TRBV20-1; J: TRBJ1-2; D: -; DNA: TGCAGTGCTAGAGACCCCGCGACGTTTGTTACGAGGGGATGGGTCGGCTACACCTTC; CDR3: CSARDPATFVTRGWVGYTF
size: few; V: TRBV3-1; J: TRBJ2-7; D: TRBD2; DNA: TGTGCCAGCAGCTTACGGGGGGGCTCGTCCTACGAGCAGTACTTC; CDR3: CASSLRGGSSYEQYF
size: many; V: TRBV6-1; J: TRBJ2-1; D: TRBD2; DNA: TGTGCCAGCAGTCCGGGGACTAGCGGGAGTTATGAGCAGTTCTTC; CDR3: CASSPGTSGSYEQFF
size: few; V: TRBV29-1; J: TRBJ2-7; D: TRBD2; DNA: TGCAGCGTCTTCGGACTAGCGGGAGTCTCCGAGCAGTACTTC; CDR3: CSVFGLAGVSEQYF
size: many; V: TRBV24-1; J: TRBJ2-3; D: TRBD2; DNA: TGTGCCACCAGTGATCGGCAAGCGGGGGGCCTTAATACGCAGTATTTT; CDR3: CATSDRQAGGLNTQYF
size: -; V: TRBV9; J: TRBJ2-3; D: TRBD2; DNA: TGTGCCAGCAGCGTAGGCTCACTAGCGGGAGATACGCAGTATTTT; CDR3: CASSVGSLAGDTQYF
size: -; V: TRBV6-2/TRBV6-3; J: TRBJ2-7; D: -; DNA: TGTGCCAGCAGTCATCCATCGGGGCTATCAGTCGACGAGCAGTACTTC; CDR3: CASSHPSGLSVDEQYF
size: few; V: TRBV27; J: TRBJ1-1; D: -; DNA: TGTGCCAGCAGTTTTTTAGGGGTGAGCACTGAAGCTTTCTTT; CDR3: CASSFLGVSTEAFF
size: many; V: TRBV27; J: TRBJ2-6; D: -; DNA: TGTGCCAGCAGTTTAATCGGCTCTGGGGCCAACGTCCTGACTTTC; CDR3: CASSLIGSGANVLTF
size: few; V: TRBV18; J: TRBJ1-2; D: -; DNA: TGTGCCAGCTCACCTAGGCAGGACCCTAACTATGGCTACACCTTC; CDR3: CASSPRQDPNYGYTF
size: many; V: TRBV28; J: TRBJ2-3; D: -; DNA: TGTGCCAGCAGTTCGCCGTACGCAGATACGCAGTATTTT; CDR3: CASSSPYADTQYF
size: -; V: TRBV20-1; J: TRBJ1-6; D: -; DNA: TGCAGTGCTAGTCCCAGGCCGAAAACACCCCTCCACTTT; CDR3: CSASPRPKTPLHF
size: many; V: TRBV6-5; J: TRBJ2-5; D: -; DNA: TGTGCCAGCAGTTACTCGTTAGCGGAAGAGACCCAGTACTTC; CDR3: CASSYSLAEETQYF
size: few; V: TRBV20-1; J: TRBJ2-3; D: -; DNA: TGCAGTGCTAGAGGGGACTCGTGGGGCGGAAGCACAGATACGCAGTATTTT; CDR3: CSARGDSWGGSTDTQYF
size: few; V: TRBV5-1; J: TRBJ2-1; D: -; DNA: TGCGCCAGCAGCTTGGTAGATCCGTACAATGAGCAGTTCTTC; CDR3: CASSLVDPYNEQFF
size: many; V: TRBV20-1; J: TRBJ1-4; D: -; DNA: TGCAGTGCCGCCCGCCGGGGGGCGATTGAAAAACTGTTTTTT; CDR3: CSAARRGAIEKLFF
size: -; V: TRBV4-3; J: TRBJ1-6; D: -; DNA: TGCGCCAGCAGCCAACAAAGCGGAGAACATTCACCCCTCCACTTT; CDR3: CASSQQSGEHSPLHF
size: few; V: TRBV6-2/TRBV6-3; J: TRBJ1-6; D: -; DNA: TGTGCCAGCACCGATAGGACCTTCGTTATTCATTCACCCCTCCACTTT; CDR3: CASTDRTFVIHSPLHF
size: many; V: TRBV20-1; J: TRBJ2-3; D: -; DNA: TGCAGTGTCCGGGCAGATACGCAGTATTTT; CDR3: CSVRADTQYF
size: few; V: TRBV28; J: TRBJ2-7; D: -; DNA: TGTGCCAGCAGTACAACAGGGAGAGGCGAGCAGTACTTC; CDR3: CASSTTGRGEQYF
size: once; V: TRBV5-1; J: TRBJ2-1; D: -; DNA: TGCGCCAGCAGCTTCCGGACAGGGAGGGATAATGAGCAGTTCTTC; CDR3: CASSFRTGRDNEQFF
size: many; V: TRBV6-1; J: TRBJ2-5; D: TRBD2; DNA: TGTGCCAGCAGTAAAGCGGGAGCTTATGAGACCCAGTACTTC; CDR3: CASSKAGAYETQYF
size: -; V: TRBV5-1; J: TRBJ2-3; D: -; DNA: TGCGCCAGCAGCCCGGCGGATCCTCTCACAGATACGCAGTATTTT; CDR3: CASSPADPLTDTQYF
size: few; V: TRBV6-2/TRBV6-3; J: TRBJ2-1; D: TRBD1; DNA: TGTGCCAGCAGTTACATGTCGGGACAGGGGGCTAATGAGCAGTTCTTC; CDR3: CASSYMSGQGANEQFF
size: few; V: TRBV7-2; J: TRBJ1-2; D: TRBD1; DNA: TGTGCCAGCAGCCCAACCGGGACAGAGTACTATGGCTACACCTTC; CDR3: CASSPTGTEYYGYTF
size: -; V: TRBV4-3; J: TRBJ2-1; D: -; DNA: TGCGCCAGCAGCCAAGCGTTCAGCTCCTACAATGAGCAGTTCTTC; CDR3: CASSQAFSSYNEQFF
size: -; V: TRBV18; J: TRBJ2-7; D: -; DNA: TGTGCCAGCTCACCAGACAGAAACTACTACGAGCAGTACTTC; CDR3: CASSPDRNYYEQYF
size: many; V: TRBV5-1; J: TRBJ2-4; D: -; DNA: TGCGCCAGCAGCAGGGGACAAGCCAAAAACATTCAGTACTTC; CDR3: CASSRGQAKNIQYF
size: many; V: TRBV5-5; J: TRBJ1-2; D: -; DNA: TGTGCCAGCAGCTTGGCCGTCACTACAGGCTATGGCTACACCTTC; CDR3: CASSLAVTTGYGYTF
size: -; V: TRBV4-1; J: TRBJ2-1; D: TRBD2; DNA: TGCGCCAGCAGCCAATTTGGACTAGCGGGGGGGTACAATGAGCAGTTCTTC; CDR3: CASSQFGLAGGYNEQFF